This T cell receptor (beta chain) was observed in a study of T cells in Graves' hyperthyroidism and ophthalmopathy. General study results and limits: From stable hyperthyroidism, ophthalmopathy was set apart by a 13 V-J model. Most clonotypes expanded in the thyroid (above 0.001) were also present in blood.

The TCR beta CDR3 regions underwent amplification using RNA transcripts as the source. Using the HTBI primer set, a first-round RT-PCR was run on the TCR CDR3. TCRdb ran MiXCR on the multiplex PCR reads and lists one entry per CDR3 protein. There are some 600,000 distinct CDR3 sequences in the sample; more than 11% occur only once, and 5% to 7% lies in the top ten. CDR1 is KGHSH and CDR2 is LQKENI in the germline V gene. This CDR3 is built from 15 residues. V lost 2 bases to trimming and J lost 4 bases, with 14 bases between them. This clonotype was recorded at least ten times. Its matching antigen is unknown. Exclusion followed for patients with uncontrolled infection, other autoimmune disease, pregnancy or lactation. Fresh peripheral blood, around 9.5 ml, yielded the PBMCs.

The clonotype comes from a woman in her 30s with Graves' hyperthyroidism that later progressed to Graves' ophthalmopathy. The V call is TRBV18, the J call TRBJ1-1, with unresolved D. The sequenced material came from blood. The CDR3 region has the DNA TGTGCCAGCTCACCAAGTAGGGATTGGGGCACTGAAGCTTTCTTT. Protein: CASSPSRDWGTEAFF.